This entry is about one T cell receptor beta chain. J lost 5 bases, V lost 5 bases, and 8 bases had no gene match. This CDR3 is built from 15 residues. Germline CDR1 reads SGHVS; CDR2 reads FNYEAQ. This sample's treatment: over 15 received Ad26.COV2.S at low or high dose, single or two shots; a few received placebo; per-sample allocation not given. Day 63 after the first vaccine or placebo injection was the time point for sampling. The sample is drawn from a study of Ad26.COV2.S vaccination and SARS-CoV-2 variants. Measured with immunoSEQ multiplex PCR; TCRdb has only the in-frame clones, and not every one. The profile shows around 320,000 clones, over 75% of them singletons.

The sequenced sample was peripheral blood, obtained in a trial of Ad26.COV2.S vaccine versus placebo. V is TRBV7-6 and J is TRBJ2-1, with 8 bases that match TRBD1. This sequence originates from a person aged 18-65 years who received the Ad26.COV2.S COVID-19 vaccine or a placebo. The CDR3 loop is CASSVTGGTNNEQFF. CDR3 bases: TGTGCCAGCAGCGTAACAGGGGGTACTAACAATGAGCAGTTCTTC. The full variable domain, completed using reference TRBV7-6 and TRBJ2-1, is GAGVSQSPRYKVTKRGQDVALRCDPISGHVSLYWYRQALGQGPEFLTYFNYEAQQDKSGLPNDRFSAERPEGSISTLTIQRTEQRDSAMYRCASSVTGGTNNEQFFGPGTRLTVL.